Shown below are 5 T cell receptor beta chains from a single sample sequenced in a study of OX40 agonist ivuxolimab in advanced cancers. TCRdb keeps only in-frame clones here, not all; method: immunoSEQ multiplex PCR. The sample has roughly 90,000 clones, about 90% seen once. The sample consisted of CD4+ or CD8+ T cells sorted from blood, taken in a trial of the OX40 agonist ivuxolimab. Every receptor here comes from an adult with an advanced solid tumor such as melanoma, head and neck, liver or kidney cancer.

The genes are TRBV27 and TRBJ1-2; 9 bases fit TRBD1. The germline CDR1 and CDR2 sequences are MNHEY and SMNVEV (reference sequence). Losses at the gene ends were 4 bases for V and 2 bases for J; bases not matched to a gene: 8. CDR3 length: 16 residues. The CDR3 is CASSSLPGQGNYGYTF. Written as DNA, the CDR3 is TGTGCCAGCAGTTCCCTACCCGGACAGGGGAACTATGGCTACACCTTC.

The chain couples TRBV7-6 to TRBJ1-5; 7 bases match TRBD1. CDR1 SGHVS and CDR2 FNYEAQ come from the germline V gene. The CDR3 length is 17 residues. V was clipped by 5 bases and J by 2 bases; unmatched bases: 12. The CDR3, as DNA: TGTGCCAGCAGCCCCGGGGTTCGGCAGGGGGGCAATCAGCCCCAGCATTTT. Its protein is CASSPGVRQGGNQPQHF.

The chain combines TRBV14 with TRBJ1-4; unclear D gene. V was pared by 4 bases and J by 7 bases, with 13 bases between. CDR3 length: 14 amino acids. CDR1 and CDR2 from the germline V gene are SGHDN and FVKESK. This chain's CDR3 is CASSRYRAGEKLFF. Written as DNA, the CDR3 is TGTGCCAGCAGCCGATACCGGGCAGGTGAAAAACTGTTTTTT.

The CDR3 sequence: CASSLSTYEQYF. CDR3 DNA: TGTGCCAGCAGTTTATCAACCTACGAGCAGTACTTC. This chain connects TRBV28 to TRBJ2-7; D ambiguous. Trimming pared 1 base from V and 2 bases from J, leaving 3 bases between. The CDR3 length is 12 residues. CDR1 and CDR2 (germline): MDHEN, SYDVKM.

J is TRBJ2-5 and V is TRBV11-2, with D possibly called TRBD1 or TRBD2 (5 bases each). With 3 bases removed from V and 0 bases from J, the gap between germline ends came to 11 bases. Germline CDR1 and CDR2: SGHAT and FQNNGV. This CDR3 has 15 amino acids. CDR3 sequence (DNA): TGTGCCAGCAGCTTGGGACGGCAGTACCAAGAGACCCAGTACTTC. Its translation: CASSLGRQYQETQYF.